Below are 21 T cell receptor beta chains sequenced from a single sample in a study of vaccination effects on CD4 cells after COVID-19. Which antigens these TCRs recognize remains unknown. ViraFEST expansion of antigen-specific CD4+ T cells with viral peptide pools preceded sequencing. A roughly 10-day culture period preceded the isolation of CD4+ T cells. Subjects were given two BNT162b2 or mRNA-1273 vaccine doses. Sequenced by immunoSEQ multiplex PCR; TCRdb stores in-frame clones only, minus some. The table includes approximately 13,000 clones, over 60% detected once. Sequenced here: CD4+ T cells from PBMCs cultured with SARS-CoV-2 spike peptides, sampled after COVID-19 vaccination. These receptor sequences come from a human donor who received a COVID-19 vaccine.

The rearrangement joins TRBV30 to TRBJ1-3; D not certain. CDR3 length: 14 amino acids. CDR1 and CDR2 from the germline V gene are GTSNPN and SVGIG (reference sequence). Trimming took off 2 bases at V and 0 bases at J, with 8 bases between the two ends. The chain's CDR3 is CAWSQGISGNTIYF. The CDR3 DNA is TGTGCCTGGAGTCAAGGGATCTCTGGAAACACCATATATTTT.

V gene TRBV6-1 combines with J gene TRBJ1-1; D not certain. The CDR3 is 15 residues long. Between the trimmed V and J ends, which lost 0 bases and 0 bases, there was a span of 8 bases. Germline assignment: CDR1 MNHNS and CDR2 SASEGT. The CDR3 region is CASSEAPGVNTEAFF. Here the CDR3 DNA reads TGTGCCAGCAGTGAAGCGCCGGGTGTGAACACTGAAGCTTTCTTT.

The gene calls are TRBV7-9 and TRBJ1-4; the D is unclear. Germline assignment: CDR1 SEHNR and CDR2 FQNEAQ (reference sequence). CDR3 length: 11 residues. Trimming pared 5 bases from V and 8 bases from J, leaving 6 bases between. The CDR3 loop reads CASSATEKLFF. The CDR3 DNA sequence: TGTGCCAGCAGCGCGACCGAAAAACTGTTTTTT. Full variable domain (missing parts from reference TRBV7-9 and TRBJ1-4): DTGVSQNPRHKITKRGQNVTFRCDPISEHNRLYWYRQTLGQGPEFLTYFQNEAQLEKSRLLSDRFSAERPKGSFSTLEIQRTEQGDSAMYLCASSATEKLFFGSGTQLSVL.

For this clone: Other DNA variants within this sample encode the same CDR3. The rearrangement links TRBV12-3 or TRBV12-4 to TRBJ1-1; D remains unclear. The V end lost 0 bases, the J end lost 4 bases, and 6 bases lay between the germline ends. The CDR3 sequence is 13 residues long. The CDR3 coding sequence is TGTGCCAGCAGTTTAGCCCGAGGCACTGAAGCTTTCTTT. Translated, it gives CASSLARGTEAFF.

This clone counts as medium-sized. The chain is built from TRBV7-2 and TRBJ1-6; unclear D gene. This CDR3 is 16 amino acids long. The germline V gene has CDR1 SGHTA and CDR2 FQGNSA. Trimming took 5 bases from V and 9 from J, leaving 20 bases between them. The DNA of the CDR3 is TGTGCCAGCAGCCCGCTTTTCGACCGGTCGGGTTCACCCCTCCACTTT. It codes for CASSPLFDRSGSPLHF.

The rearrangement links TRBV10-3 to TRBJ2-1, with D perhaps TRBD1 or TRBD2 (5 bases each). Germline-derived CDR1 and CDR2 are ENHRY and SYGVKD. V was trimmed by 11 bases and J by 9 bases, leaving 23 bases between them. This CDR3 region has 14 residues. Here the CDR3 reads CAVKQVGELAEQFF. Here the CDR3 DNA reads TGTGCCGTCAAACAGGTAGGGGAGCTTGCTGAGCAGTTCTTC.

The chain carries TRBV3-1 (or the pseudogene TRBV3-2) and TRBJ1-1, with a weak D call TRBD1 (5 bases). Germline loops: CDR1 LGHDT, CDR2 YNNKEL (reference sequence). The CDR3 covers 11 residues. Written as DNA, the CDR3 is TGTCAAGGGGCGGAGAACACTGAAGCTTTCTTT. Protein product: CQGAENTEAFF.

The chain employs TRBV7-8 and TRBJ1-3, with a tentative D call TRBD1 (5 bases). Germline CDR1 is SGHVS and CDR2 is FQNEAQ. Trimming shortened V by 2 bases and J by 4 bases, and 15 bases separated the two germline ends. This CDR3 has 16 residues. The CDR3 sequence: CASSLSGAGRGNTIYF. The CDR3 nucleotides read TGTGCCAGCAGCTTAAGCGGCGCAGGGAGGGGAAACACCATATATTTT.

This sequence joins TRBV5-5 and TRBJ1-1; D remains ambiguous. CDR1 and CDR2 from the germline V gene are SGHKS and YYEKEE (reference sequence). The CDR3 totals 14 residues. V shed 1 base and J shed 0 bases, with 7 bases lying between them. The DNA for the CDR3 is TGTGCCAGCAGCTTGAGGGTTATGAACACTGAAGCTTTCTTT. It translates to CASSLRVMNTEAFF.

The V gene is TRBV19, the J gene TRBJ1-5; D gene unclear. V lost 7 bases to trimming and J lost 3 bases, with 19 bases between them. Germline values: CDR1 LNHDA, CDR2 SQIVND (reference sequence). CDR3 length: 16 amino acids. The CDR3 DNA reads TGTGCCAGTATACCTCGGGGAGACCTCGTCAATCAGCCCCAGCATTTT. Translated: CASIPRGDLVNQPQHF. Looking up the rest from reference TRBV19 and TRBJ1-5 gives the full variable domain: DGGITQSPKYLFRKEGQNVTLSCEQNLNHDAMYWYRQDPGQGLRLIYYSQIVNDFQKGDIAEGYSVSREKKESFPLTVTSAQKNPTAFYLCASIPRGDLVNQPQHFGDGTRLSIL.

The CDR3 sequence is CASSLRAAGRDTEAFF. The CDR3 nucleotides are TGTGCCAGCAGCTTAAGAGCGGCGGGGAGGGATACTGAAGCTTTCTTT. The chain has TRBV7-9 and TRBJ1-1; D gene uncertain. The germline gives CDR1 SEHNR, CDR2 FQNEAQ (reference sequence). Trimming left V 2 bases short and J 5 bases short, with 18 bases between. This CDR3 is built from 16 residues.

Worth noting for this clone: The same CDR3 can be traced to other DNA sequences in this sample. V and J are TRBV5-1 and TRBJ2-5; D unclear. CDR3 length: 12 residues. The germline CDR1 and CDR2 sequences are SGHRS and YFSETQ. Between the trimmed V and J ends, which lost 0 bases and 2 bases, there was a span of 2 bases. The CDR3 spells CASSLGQETQYF. CDR3 coding DNA: TGCGCCAGCAGCTTGGGGCAAGAGACCCAGTACTTC.

The J gene is TRBJ2-7, the V gene TRBV14; D is uncertain. The CDR3 runs to 15 residues. The germline CDR1 and CDR2 sequences are SGHDN and FVKESK. The germline V and J ends were trimmed by 2 bases and 6 bases, with 17 bases remaining between them. The CDR3 is CASSQFQGSFGEQYF. The CDR3 region has the DNA TGTGCCAGCAGCCAATTTCAAGGTTCTTTCGGCGAGCAGTACTTC.

J is TRBJ2-1 and V is TRBV28; 9 bases line up with TRBD2. Germline lookup yields CDR1 MDHEN and CDR2 SYDVKM. This CDR3 comprises 19 residues. Unmatched junction bases numbered 19, after V lost 3 bases and J lost 7 bases. The CDR3 sequence is CASSFSSYVGAGGPNEQFF. The CDR3 coding sequence is TGTGCCAGCAGTTTTTCCTCGTATGTTGGGGCGGGAGGGCCGAATGAGCAGTTCTTC.

This clone was found a few times. The chain is built from TRBV6-5 and TRBJ1-2; tentative D call: TRBD1 (5 bases). The CDR3 runs 10 residues. CDR1 is MNHEY and CDR2 is SVGAGI in the germline V gene. V lost 6 bases and J lost 8, with 7 bases in between. The CDR3 is CASSRGGYTF. In DNA form, the CDR3 reads TGTGCCAGCAGCCGGGGCGGCTACACCTTC.

The rearrangement links TRBV29-1 to TRBJ2-6, with D unresolved. The CDR3 loop spans 12 amino acids. V was clipped by 6 bases and J by 4 bases, with 7 bases between them. Germline V gene sequence: CDR1 SQVTM, CDR2 ANQGSEA. This CDR3 is CSVASGANVLTF. In DNA form, the CDR3 reads TGCAGCGTAGCCTCAGGGGCCAACGTCCTGACTTTC.

This clone was counted only a few times. This rearrangement joins TRBV6-5 to TRBJ1-6; 9 nucleotides match TRBD1. V dropped 6 bases and J dropped 10; count of bases not matched to a gene: 1. There are 12 residues in the CDR3. Per the germline V gene, CDR1 is MNHEY and CDR2 is SVGAGI. The CDR3 coding sequence is TGTGCCAGCAGGGACAGGGGATCACCCCTCCACTTT. Protein sequence: CASRDRGSPLHF.

This clone has a handful of counts. The chain employs TRBV20-1 and TRBJ2-1; perhaps TRBD2 as D (5 bases). Germline CDR1 is DFQATT and CDR2 is SNEGSKA (reference sequence). V gave up 3 bases and J gave up 5 bases, with 14 bases separating them. The CDR3 has 14 residues. In DNA, the CDR3 is TGCAGTGCTAGTGGTCTAGCCAACCACAATGAGCAGTTCTTC. Translating gives CSASGLANHNEQFF.

This clone was recorded only once. The chain carries TRBV4-2 and TRBJ2-3; 7 bases agree with TRBD1. The junction had 15 bases not matched to a gene; V was cut back by 5 bases and J by 4 bases. The CDR3 covers 17 residues. The germline CDR1 and CDR2 sequences are LGHNA and YNFKEQ. For the CDR3, the DNA is TGTGCCAGCAGCACAAGTGTATCAGGGGGATGGTCAGATACGCAGTATTTT. Translation gives CASSTSVSGGWSDTQYF.

The sample holds a few counts of this clone. The chain has TRBV7-2 and TRBJ2-2; 7 bases fit TRBD1. The CDR3 spans 18 residues. The germline V gene has CDR1 SGHTA and CDR2 FQGNSA. V was clipped by 0 bases and J by 6 bases; unmatched bases: 13. CDR3 bases: TGTGCCAGCAGCTTAGCTGCACGCCGACAGGGAAGCGCCGGGGAGCTGTTTTTT. It is translated as CASSLAARRQGSAGELFF.

The V gene is TRBV4-3, the J gene TRBJ2-5; D not resolved. Germline V gene data show CDR1 as LGHNA and CDR2 as YSLEER. The germline V and J ends were trimmed by 1 base and 5 bases, with 23 bases remaining between them. This CDR3 region has 18 residues. In DNA form, the CDR3 reads TGCGCCAGCAGCCAAGGGAAAGGGTGGTACCAACCGCTCGAGACCCAGTACTTC. As protein: CASSQGKGWYQPLETQYF.